A selection of T cell receptor beta chains follows, all from one sample in a study of control samples from healthy donors and cancer patients. Measured with immunoSEQ multiplex PCR; TCRdb has only the in-frame clones, and not every one. The sample lists about 52,000 clones, approximately 95% occurring once. The specimen sequenced was blood. All receptors derive from a man younger than 40 in good health. Each CDR3 is given without its conserved first and last residue. The order of the fields is J gene, V gene, CDR3 protein.

>TRBJ1-2|TRBV4-3
ASSQDFTASNYGYT
>TRBJ1-5|TRBV5-1
ASSSDSNQPQH
>TRBJ1-1|TRBV5-6
ASSLGRIDTEAF
>TRBJ1-4|TRBV20-1
SAFAGTVGG
>TRBJ2-1|TRBV6-4
ASSELLAGVGEQF
>TRBJ2-7|TRBV5-1
ASSLAGGSYEQY
>TRBJ2-1|TRBV29-1
SVVAGGNEQF
>TRBJ2-3|TRBV7-3
ASRATGTDTQY
>TRBJ2-2|TRBV3-1/TRBV3-2
ASSQGGASVAGKLF
>TRBJ2-5|TRBV30
AWSGRGREGETQY
>TRBJ1-1|TRBV5-1
ASSSNRGTANTEAF
>TRBJ2-1|TRBV5-4
ASSLLSPGGYNEQF
>TRBJ2-7|TRBV4-1
ASSLATGRYEQY
>TRBJ2-6|TRBV7-3
ASSATNSGANVLT
>TRBJ2-1|TRBV5-1
ASSLVGTSGDNEQF
>TRBJ2-2|TRBV19
ASSMGRDRAVGELF
>TRBJ1-5|TRBV27
ASSLGTGDQPQH
>TRBJ2-4|TRBV4-1
ASSQPGQGAKNIQY
>TRBJ2-1|TRBV2
ASVGGYNEQF
>TRBJ2-7|TRBV7-9
ASPGREGDSYEQY
>TRBJ2-5|TRBV11-2
ASSSLAIRDRGETQY
>TRBJ2-1|TRBV3-1/TRBV3-2
ASSQVAPVDEQF
>TRBJ1-1|TRBV6-5
ASRREMNTEAF
>TRBJ2-7|TRBV3-1/TRBV3-2
ASSHPGQGSYEQY
>TRBJ1-5|TRBV2
ASSRDRGGGQPQH
>TRBJ2-1|TRBV29-1
SVEGGPSYNEQF
>TRBJ2-1|TRBV10-2
ASGGTSSYNEQF
>TRBJ1-6|TRBV28
ASSPLPVVNSPLH
>TRBJ1-1|TRBV28
ASSLSGQNTEAF
>TRBJ1-2|TRBV2
ASSRDYGYT
>TRBJ1-1|TRBV6-1
ASSERRLMNTEAF
>TRBJ2-5|TRBV5-1
ASSLGRGLAGGGETQY
>TRBJ2-7|TRBV6-2/TRBV6-3
ASSRGAYEQY
>TRBJ2-7|TRBV5-4
ASSFEPDLGEQY
>TRBJ1-5|TRBV28
ASCPGLVSNQPQH
>TRBJ2-5|TRBV28
ASSIGTDQETQY
>TRBJ1-4|TRBV27
ASSVSRQGPNEKLF
>TRBJ2-2|TRBV4-3
ASSQLAGTGNTGELF
>TRBJ1-2|TRBV19
ASSIRSRVQMAYT
>TRBJ1-4|TRBV6-5
ASSPGPGSGKLF
>TRBJ2-2|TRBV9
ASSVDLAGAGELF
>TRBJ2-1|TRBV5-1
ASRAVAGANEQF
>TRBJ1-5|TRBV3-1/TRBV3-2
ASSQGARQPQH
>TRBJ1-3|TRBV3-1/TRBV3-2
ASSQVGGGVGGNTIY
>TRBJ1-1|TRBV19
ASSGSLNTEAF
>TRBJ2-7|TRBV28
ASRGTYEQY
>TRBJ2-3|TRBV6-6
ASRPGLAGKEGTQY
>TRBJ2-1|TRBV14
ASSQERLAGGPDYNEQF